This T cell receptor (beta chain) emerged from a study of T-cell memory formation after mild COVID-19. The overall study: TCR clusters mostly belonged to single donors.

Researchers used 5'RACE with constant-segment primers to make TCR alpha and TCR beta cDNA libraries that carry sample barcodes and UMIs. Via MiXCR, TCRdb re-called the 5' RACE reads, giving one row per CDR3 protein. The sample has roughly 110,000 distinct CDR3 sequences; approximately 15% are singletons. Notes on the study in general: Researchers could not confirm that second-wave clones peaking on day 37 targeted SARS-CoV-2. CD4/CD8 balance held among clones contracting day 15 to 85, and later expanders leaned CD4+.

This clonotype occurred a few times. Its antigen is not known. Germline V gene data show CDR1 as SGHTA and CDR2 as FQGNSA. Germline trimming cut 2 bases from V and 3 bases from J; bases unmatched to any gene: 11. The length of the CDR3 is 17 residues. Sequences were obtained from PBMCs or a T cell subset sorted from them (not recorded which). The J gene is TRBJ2-3, the V gene TRBV7-2; TRBD2 aligns across 7 bases. The TCR comes from a man younger than 30 who had mild COVID-19 (a few samples of this study predate the infection). Cell type and time point are not known. The CDR3 loop reads CASSLSPPSGVTDTQYF. The CDR3 DNA follows: TGTGCCAGCAGCTTAAGTCCGCCCAGCGGGGTGACAGATACGCAGTATTTT. The full variable domain, its missing parts supplied by reference TRBV7-2 and TRBJ2-3, is GAGVSQSPSNKVTEKGKDVELRCDPISGHTALYWYRQSLGQGLEFLIYFQGNSAPDKSGLPSDRFSAERTGGSVSTLTIQRTQQEDSAVYLCASSLSPPSGVTDTQYFGPGTRLTVL.